What follows describes a single T cell receptor beta chain. Separate from the roughly 730-subject first cohort, the roughly 110-subject validation cohort was the one that the donors belonged to. The assay was immunoSEQ multiplex PCR, and TCRdb's table has in-frame clones only and misses some. The sample gives over 75,000 clones, 85% of which show up once; approximately 20% is in the top ten. The data stem from a study of cytomegalovirus exposure and HLA in healthy donors. The sequenced sample consisted of PBMCs. The clonotype comes from a man in his late teens or twenties in good health and CMV-seropositive.

The CDR3 bases are TGCGCCAGCAGTCTAATAGGGGGCGGTGAGCAGTTCTTC. Translating it yields CASSLIGGGEQFF. V gene TRBV5-1 combines with J gene TRBJ2-1, with TRBD1 matching over 7 bases. This CDR3 spans 13 amino acids. With V trimmed by 5 bases and J by 9 bases, 8 bases remained unmatched. The germline V gene encodes CDR1 SGHRS and CDR2 YFSETQ.